The rows below give T cell receptor beta chains drawn from one sample of a study of blood T cell repertoires in COVID-19. TCRdb's table, derived via immunoSEQ multiplex PCR, lists solely in-frame clones and lacks some. This sample has a few hundred thousand clones, with more than 70% found just once. Sequenced sample: PBMCs or T cells enriched from blood (not recorded which). The receptors were sampled from a man younger than 45 who had recovered from COVID-19. Both conserved end residues are part of each CDR3. D genes are given only for firm matches. Only some rows state a clone size, as once, few, many or a class for expanded clones.

D gene,clone size,V gene,J gene,CDR3 DNA,CDR3 protein
NA,NA,TRBV6-5,TRBJ2-7,TGTGCCAGCAGACCCGGGACATTAACCTACGAGCAGTACTTC,CASRPGTLTYEQYF
NA,NA,TRBV2,TRBJ1-1,TGTGCCAGCAGTGAAAGTCTTGCAGTTAACACTGAAGCTTTCTTT,CASSESLAVNTEAFF
NA,NA,TRBV6-1,TRBJ1-5,TGTGCCAGCAGTGAAGCTTCCGGGGGAGGGCAGCCCCAGCATTTT,CASSEASGGGQPQHF
TRBD2,NA,TRBV6-5,TRBJ2-7,TGTGCCAGCAGTTACGATCGGGGGGATTTCAACGAGCAGTACTTC,CASSYDRGDFNEQYF
NA,NA,TRBV6-5,TRBJ2-1,TGTGCCAGCGTGAGGGAACTTAGCTCCTACAATGAGCAGTTCTTC,CASVRELSSYNEQFF
TRBD1,once,TRBV7-2,TRBJ2-1,TGTGCCAGCAGTTATAGACAGGGCGGATGGGATGAGCAGTTCTTC,CASSYRQGGWDEQFF
NA,NA,TRBV9,TRBJ1-2,TGTGCCAGCAGCGGGACAGTTTCTAACTATGGCTACACCTTC,CASSGTVSNYGYTF
TRBD1,once,TRBV7-9,TRBJ2-2,TGTGCCAGCAGCATTACACCCAGGACAGGGATGAACGGGGAGCTGTTTTTT,CASSITPRTGMNGELFF
TRBD1,NA,TRBV11-2,TRBJ1-2,TGTGCCAGCAGCTTAGTTGGAGGGGGCCCCAGGTGGGGCTACACCTTC,CASSLVGGGPRWGYTF
NA,once,TRBV29-1,TRBJ1-1,TGCAGCGGGGCGGAGGGAGTGAACACTGAAGCTTTCTTT,CSGAEGVNTEAFF
NA,NA,TRBV18,TRBJ1-5,TGTGCCAGCTCACCACCCAACGGAGCTTTCAATCAGCCCCAGCATTTT,CASSPPNGAFNQPQHF
NA,NA,TRBV6-2/TRBV6-3,TRBJ2-7,TGTGCCAGCAGCCGAACCTCCGGGACACGAGACTACGAGCAGTACTTC,CASSRTSGTRDYEQYF
NA,NA,TRBV10-3,TRBJ1-3,TGTGCCATCACTCAGGGACTGACACCAGGAAACACCATATATTTT,CAITQGLTPGNTIYF
TRBD2,NA,TRBV10-3,TRBJ2-7,TGTGCCATCAGTGAAGCGGGGGACGAGCAGTACTTC,CAISEAGDEQYF
NA,NA,TRBV30,TRBJ1-6,TGTGCCTGGAGTGTCCAGGATAATTCACCCCTCCACTTT,CAWSVQDNSPLHF
NA,NA,TRBV27,TRBJ2-2,TGTGCCAGCAGCCCTAAGGTTCGGGAAAGCACCGGGGAGCTGTTTTTT,CASSPKVRESTGELFF
TRBD2,NA,TRBV7-8,TRBJ2-5,TGTGCCAGCAGCTCCGACCGGACTAGCGGGAAGAATCAAGAGACCCAGTACTTC,CASSSDRTSGKNQETQYF
TRBD1,NA,TRBV4-3,TRBJ1-2,TGCGCCAGCAGCCAAGGACAGGGGTTGGCCACCTTC,CASSQGQGLATF
TRBD1,NA,TRBV5-1,TRBJ1-6,TGCGCCAGCAGCGTGACAGGGATGAGCTCCTATAATTCACCCCTCCACTTT,CASSVTGMSSYNSPLHF
NA,NA,TRBV7-2,TRBJ2-1,TGTGCCAGCAGCCTAGCTCAGGGGGGATACAATGAGCAGTTCTTC,CASSLAQGGYNEQFF
NA,NA,TRBV7-9,TRBJ1-4,TGTGCCAGCAGCTTAGGTCAGGGGAAGCTTAATGAAAAACTGTTTTTT,CASSLGQGKLNEKLFF
NA,NA,TRBV9,TRBJ1-1,TGTGCCAGCAGCCCCCAAGGCGGCATGAACACTGAAGCTTTCTTT,CASSPQGGMNTEAFF
NA,NA,TRBV7-9,TRBJ2-5,TGTGCCAGCAGCCCACAAGAGACCCAGTACTTC,CASSPQETQYF
TRBD1,NA,TRBV12-5,TRBJ2-2,TGTGCTAGTGGTTTTACAGGGGCGACCGGGGAGCTGTTTTTT,CASGFTGATGELFF
NA,NA,TRBV12-5,TRBJ2-5,TGTGCTAGTGGTTTGGTACTTGCCAGGGCTGAGACCCAGTACTTC,CASGLVLARAETQYF
TRBD2,NA,TRBV7-9,TRBJ2-2,TGTGCCAGCAGATTTGGAACTAGCGGGGGGCCACTTTACGCCGGGGAGCTGTTTTTT,CASRFGTSGGPLYAGELFF
NA,once,TRBV10-3,TRBJ2-6,TGTGCCATCAAAGTAGGGGGTTCCTCTGGGGCCAACGTCCTGACTTTC,CAIKVGGSSGANVLTF
TRBD2,NA,TRBV9,TRBJ2-6,TGTGCCAGCAGCGTTCCACGGGGGGACTCTGGGGCCAACGTCCTGACTTTC,CASSVPRGDSGANVLTF
NA,NA,TRBV6-5,TRBJ2-1,TGTGCCAGCAGTTACTCGAAAACTTACAATGAGCAGTTCTTC,CASSYSKTYNEQFF
NA,NA,TRBV10-3,TRBJ1-3,TGTGCCATTACTAGGGGAGGCACATTCTCTTTGGACGGAAACACCATATATTTT,CAITRGGTFSLDGNTIYF
TRBD1,NA,TRBV9,TRBJ1-2,TGTGCCAGCAGCGCCGCGACAGGGGACTATGGCTACACCTTC,CASSAATGDYGYTF
NA,NA,TRBV5-4,TRBJ2-7,TGTGCCAGCAGCTCCAAATACGAGCAGTACTTC,CASSSKYEQYF
TRBD1,few,TRBV18,TRBJ1-5,TGTGCCAGCTCAGCGGGACAGGGATCGGGTCAGCCCCAGCATTTT,CASSAGQGSGQPQHF